The 6 T cell receptor beta chains reported below all come from one sample, sequenced in a study of CD8+ T cells in alopecia areata. This sample's treatment: oral pan-JAK inhibitor, 5-10 mg twice daily. Sequencing templates came from extracted RNA that was reverse transcribed into cDNA. Clones were sequenced by immunoSEQ multiplex PCR, and TCRdb holds only the in-frame ones, with some missing. The data show over 250,000 clones, over 45% seen once. Sequencing was performed on CD4+ T cells sorted from blood, taken at approximately week 52, from a patient treated with tofacitinib. The receptors originated from a human donor with alopecia areata.

The rearrangement uses TRBV30 and TRBJ1-2; 10 bases match TRBD1. V lost 4 bases, J lost 2 bases, and 22 bases stayed unmatched. CDR1 and CDR2 (germline): GTSNPN, SVGIG (reference sequence). The CDR3 consists of 20 residues. CDR3 residues: CAWTAGTGENSWGWNYGYTF. CDR3 coding DNA: TGTGCCTGGACGGCAGGGACAGGGGAAAACTCGTGGGGGTGGAACTATGGCTACACCTTC.

This chain joins TRBV7-9 and TRBJ1-2; possible D gene TRBD1, 5 bases. Trimming removed 1 base at V and 3 bases at J, with 9 bases between. There are 14 residues in the CDR3. Germline V gene data show CDR1 as SEHNR and CDR2 as FQNEAQ (reference sequence). The CDR3 is CASSLVAGDYGYTF. CDR3 in DNA: TGTGCCAGCAGCTTAGTTGCGGGGGACTATGGCTACACCTTC.

This chain connects TRBV2 to TRBJ1-1; D call uncertain. Germline CDR1 and CDR2: SNHLY and FYNNEI. Trimming left V 6 bases short and J 1 base short, with 12 bases between. CDR3 size: 14 residues. The CDR3 DNA reads as TGTGCCAGCAGAATTAGGACCGAGAACACTGAAGCTTTCTTT. It encodes CASRIRTENTEAFF.

The V and J genes are TRBV15 and TRBJ1-3; D remains unclear. V was shortened by 2 bases and J by 0 bases, with 11 bases between the two germline ends. Looked up from germline, CDR1 is LNHNV and CDR2 is YYDKDF (reference sequence). CDR3 length equals 16 residues. The CDR3 DNA follows: TGTGCCACCAGCAGATATGGACTTAACTCTGGAAACACCATATATTTT. Translated: CATSRYGLNSGNTIYF.

This clone was observed a few times. This chain uses TRBV19 with TRBJ2-7; 12 positions match TRBD1. Germline loops: CDR1 LNHDA, CDR2 SQIVND (reference sequence). The CDR3 sequence is 14 residues long. V dropped 3 bases and J dropped 5; count of bases not matched to a gene: 2. CDR3 amino acids: CASSIGDRGHEQYF. CDR3 DNA sequence: TGTGCCAGTAGTATTGGGGACAGGGGGCACGAGCAGTACTTC.

This chain joins TRBV5-6 and TRBJ1-5; 10 nucleotides match TRBD1. From germline, CDR1 is SGHDT and CDR2 YYEEEE. This CDR3 has 15 amino acids. The J segment lost 3 bases and the V segment lost 2 bases, leaving 2 bases of the junction unmatched. DNA for the CDR3: TGTGCCAGCAGCTTTGGGACAGGGGACAATCAGCCCCAGCATTTT. This encodes CASSFGTGDNQPQHF.